This T cell receptor beta chain was recorded in a study of response to subunit inactivated influenza vaccine. For this clonotype: As yet, its antigen is unknown.

TCRdb passed the RT-PCR reads through MiXCR, listing each CDR3 protein once. The sample holds hundreds of thousands of distinct CDR3 sequences, approximately 11% seen once. Overall study results and limits: The authors suggested that few new T cells are recruited per seasonal influenza vaccination.

Sequencing was performed on PBMCs from blood, taken 45 days after vaccination. The receptor's source is a man over 45 who received an inactivated influenza vaccine.

CDR3 in DNA: TGTGCCAGCAGCGGTGGAGGCGGCCCCGACGAGCAGTACTTC. Its translation: CASSGGGGPDEQYF. The chain employs TRBV9 and TRBJ2-7; D perhaps matches TRBD2 (5 bases). Per the germline V gene, CDR1 is SGDLS and CDR2 is YYNGEE. The V gene lost 3 bases and the J gene lost 5 bases, with 15 bases spanning the gap. The CDR3 length is 14 residues.